This TCR beta chain was sequenced in a study of regulatory T cells in long-lasting Graves disease. Study-wide results and limits: Persistent Graves' patients showed a TCR diversity that was lower than that of newly diagnosed ones.

Combining iRepertoire HTBI primers with Arm-PCR of CDR3 regions, the authors built TCR beta libraries. MiXCR, applied by TCRdb to the multiplex PCR reads, yields one record per CDR3 protein. The sample holds around 450,000 distinct CDR3 sequences, roughly 21% seen once. Remarks on this clonotype: No antigen is known for it.

The CDR3 loop spans 13 amino acids. Trimming removed 3 bases from V and 1 base from J, with 6 bases in between. Germline V gene data show CDR1 as KGHSH and CDR2 as LQKENI. Described time point: persistent/refractory GD, antithyroid drugs over 5 years with positive TRAb. Following extraction of RNA from PBMCs, that RNA was used to make the TCR library. Here the sequenced sample was peripheral blood mononuclear cells (PBMCs), taken when the disease was refractory, from a patient treated with antithyroid drugs. This rearrangement joins TRBV18 to TRBJ1-2; no reliable D call. This receptor was obtained from a female donor with Graves disease. CDR3 DNA: TGTGCCAGCTCACCTGAAGTTAACTATGGCTACACCTTC. It yields the protein CASSPEVNYGYTF.